This is a list of T cell receptor beta chains from one sample in a study of shared clonotypes between healthy human individuals. Generated by immunoSEQ multiplex PCR, the TCRdb table keeps only in-frame clones and is missing some. The sample lists millions of clones, 95% occurring once. The sequenced material came from naive CD4+ T cells sorted from blood. These receptors originate from a man between 18 and 35 years old in good health. Each CDR3 is given with its conserved first and last residue. A D gene is named only where the DNA matches it firmly.

TGTGCCAGCAGCTCGGGACTAGCGGGGAATACGCAGTATTTT,CASSSGLAGNTQYF,TRBD2,TRBJ2-3,TRBV7-3
TGTGCCAGTAGGGAACCGGGACTGAACACTGAAGCTTTCTTT,CASREPGLNTEAFF,NA,TRBJ1-1,TRBV19
TGTGCCAGCTCTAATGGCAGGCTAGCCTACGAGCAGTACTTC,CASSNGRLAYEQYF,NA,TRBJ2-7,TRBV18
TGCGCCAGCAGCCAAGGGACAGGGCGGTCAGATACGCAGTATTTT,CASSQGTGRSDTQYF,TRBD1,TRBJ2-3,TRBV4-1
TGTGCCAGCAGAAATACCCGGACGGGGGAGACCCAGTACTTC,CASRNTRTGETQYF,NA,TRBJ2-5,TRBV7-6
TGCGCCAGCAGTGAGTCGGTTACAGGCTACAATGAGCAGTTCTTC,CASSESVTGYNEQFF,NA,TRBJ2-1,TRBV10-1
TGTGCCAGCAGCGTAGCCCTTGTCGGCTCTGGAAACACCATATATTTT,CASSVALVGSGNTIYF,NA,TRBJ1-3,TRBV9
TGTGCCAGCAGCAGTGGACAGGGAAGCAATTCACCCCTCCACTTT,CASSSGQGSNSPLHF,TRBD1,TRBJ1-6,TRBV27
TGTGCCAGCAGTGAATTCAGGCCAGCGGGAGGAACTAATGAGCAGTTCTTC,CASSEFRPAGGTNEQFF,TRBD2,TRBJ2-1,TRBV25-1
TGTGCCAGCAGCCGGCAGGGTGGCAATCAGCCCCAGCATTTT,CASSRQGGNQPQHF,NA,TRBJ1-5,TRBV11-2